This T cell receptor (beta chain) is from a study of T cells after yellow fever vaccination. General study results and limits: Primary-vaccination clones mostly resurfaced post-booster (96% CD4, approximately 90% CD8). Repertoires obtained by FACS sorting could include abundant clonotypes that entered as contaminants from the bulk population. Across the CD4 and CD8 compartments, a small share of clonotypes was present in both.

UMIs were added to TCR cDNA along with a universal primer site when it was made by 5'RACE template switching. TCRdb reprocessed the 5' RACE reads with MiXCR, giving one entry per CDR3 protein. The sample lists more than 20,000 distinct CDR3 sequences; around 5.5% were seen once. This clonotype was seen at least ten times. V was cut by 0 bases and J by 2 bases, with 13 bases left in between. The CDR3 has 17 residues. CDR1 and CDR2 from the germline V gene are LGHNA and YSLEER. V and J are TRBV4-3 and TRBJ2-2; D is unclear. The clonotype was recovered from a man between 18 and 29 years old who received the YFV17D yellow fever vaccine. The sequencing used PBMCs, either bulk or a sorted T-cell subset (CD4+, CD8+, memory, or dextramer-sorted; not recorded which), collected about 41 days after the first yellow fever vaccination. The CDR3 nucleotides read TGCGCCAGCAGCCAAGAACCCCTGAGAGGTAACACCGGGGAGCTGTTTTTT. Its translation: CASSQEPLRGNTGELFF.